A selection of T cell receptor beta chains follows, all from one sample in a study of cytomegalovirus exposure and HLA in healthy donors. The method was immunoSEQ multiplex PCR; TCRdb's version includes in-frame clones alone and lacks a portion of them. The table includes about 110,000 clones, less than 85% detected once. The sequenced sample consisted of PBMCs. These receptor sequences come from a man under 40 in good health and CMV-seropositive. The CDR3 runs from the conserved cysteine through the conserved F or W. Each record gives: CDR3 protein, V gene, J gene.

CDR3aa: CASSHSGYRWNEQFF
v_gene: TRBV5-6
j_gene: TRBJ2-1

CDR3aa: CASSLRTGWEQYF
v_gene: TRBV9
j_gene: TRBJ2-5

CDR3aa: CASSPTTSGGRADTQYF
v_gene: TRBV18
j_gene: TRBJ2-3

CDR3aa: CASSPRSAGGEKLFF
v_gene: TRBV4-1
j_gene: TRBJ1-4

CDR3aa: CASSTRQGSSYGYTF
v_gene: TRBV5-1
j_gene: TRBJ1-2

CDR3aa: CASSAPGLNTGELFF
v_gene: TRBV9
j_gene: TRBJ2-2

CDR3aa: CASSPPSGGDYNEQFF
v_gene: TRBV18
j_gene: TRBJ2-1

CDR3aa: CASSLAIRGPRGEKLFF
v_gene: TRBV5-6
j_gene: TRBJ1-4

CDR3aa: CASSPRREATGDYF
v_gene: TRBV18
j_gene: TRBJ2-3

CDR3aa: CAWSDPGGSYEQYF
v_gene: TRBV30
j_gene: TRBJ2-7

CDR3aa: CASGRDFKETQYF
v_gene: TRBV5-1
j_gene: TRBJ2-5

CDR3aa: CASSSTGGNSPLHF
v_gene: TRBV19
j_gene: TRBJ1-6

CDR3aa: CASSLRSDRAPYEQYF
v_gene: TRBV11-3
j_gene: TRBJ2-7

CDR3aa: CASSPGRVTGVYNSPLHF
v_gene: TRBV5-1
j_gene: TRBJ1-6